The 20 T cell receptor beta chains reported below all come from one sample, sequenced in a study of CDR3 diversity in severe acne. MiXCR, applied by TCRdb to the PCR reads, yields one record per CDR3 protein. Counted here are approximately 97,000 distinct CDR3 sequences, roughly 51% occurring once; the ten biggest clones make up approximately 13%. Source material: blood. Every receptor here comes from a male donor with acne.

Written as DNA, the CDR3 is TGTGCCAGCAGTAAACCACCGGGACTAGCGGGAGACAATGAGCAGTTCTTC. Its protein is CASSKPPGLAGDNEQFF. The rearrangement uses TRBV25-1 and TRBJ2-1; TRBD2 aligns across 14 bases. J lost 5 bases, V lost 5 bases, and 8 bases had no gene match. The length of the CDR3 is 17 residues. Germline assignment: CDR1 MGHDK and CDR2 SYGVNS.

This clonotype was seen ten or more times. The J gene is TRBJ2-7, the V gene TRBV7-9; tentative D call: TRBD1 (5 bases). The V end was cut by 6 bases, the J end by 4 bases, with 13 bases between. This CDR3 spans 13 amino acids. Germline assignment: CDR1 SEHNR and CDR2 FQNEAQ (reference sequence). CDR3 sequence (DNA): TGTGCCAGCAGACCGACAGAGGTTTACGAGCAGTACTTC. Amino acids: CASRPTEVYEQYF.

This clonotype has just one count. V and J are TRBV20-1 and TRBJ2-2; 7 nucleotides agree with TRBD2. V lost 3 bases to trimming and J lost 7 bases; unmatched junction nucleotides: 14. The CDR3 is made up of 16 amino acids. The germline V gene encodes CDR1 DFQATT and CDR2 SNEGSKA (reference sequence). The CDR3 bases are TGCAGTGCTAGTGGTCGCAGCAGGACTAGTGGCGGGGAGCTGTTTTTT. Its protein product is CSASGRSRTSGGELFF.

The chain carries TRBV7-8 and TRBJ2-7; 9 nucleotides line up with TRBD2. Losses at the gene ends were 5 bases for V and 4 bases for J; bases not matched to a gene: 6. CDR3 length: 14 amino acids. Germline V gene data show CDR1 as SGHVS and CDR2 as FQNEAQ. CDR3 region: CASSRSLAGYEQYF. The CDR3 DNA reads TGTGCCAGCAGCCGTTCACTAGCGGGTTACGAGCAGTACTTC.

The table lists this clonotype with a few counts. The chain joins TRBV20-1 to TRBJ2-2; 12 bases agree with TRBD1. V was pared by 5 bases and J by 3 bases, with 4 bases of the junction left unmatched. Germline V lookup: CDR1 DFQATT, CDR2 SNEGSKA (reference sequence). The CDR3 has 15 amino acids. The CDR3: CSARDRGQYTGELFF. In nucleotides, the CDR3 is TGCAGTGCTCGGGACAGGGGGCAGTACACCGGGGAGCTGTTTTTT.

In nucleotides, the CDR3 is TGTGCCAGCACAGATGGGGCAAGGTGGGATCAGCCCCAGCATTTT. It yields the protein CASTDGARWDQPQHF. The gene calls are TRBV12-3 or TRBV12-4 and TRBJ1-5; possible D gene TRBD1, 5 bases. V was clipped by 7 bases and J by 5 bases, with 18 bases between them. The CDR3 totals 15 residues.

This clonotype was picked up a small number of times. The V and J genes are TRBV10-3 and TRBJ1-2, with a tentative D call TRBD1 (6 bases). CDR3 length equals 13 residues. Trimming removed 7 bases from V and 3 bases from J, with 12 bases in between. The V gene's germline CDR1 is ENHRY and CDR2 SYGVKD. The CDR3 spells CAITASGDYGYTF. CDR3 sequence (DNA): TGTGCCATCACCGCGTCAGGGGACTATGGCTACACCTTC.

This clonotype has at least ten counts. This chain uses TRBV28 with TRBJ2-2; 7 nucleotides agree with TRBD2. The CDR3 has 13 residues. J lost 5 bases, V lost 7 bases, and 4 bases had no gene match. Germline V gene data show CDR1 as MDHEN and CDR2 as SYDVKM. CDR3 sequence reads: CASNSGWTGELFF. The DNA for the CDR3 is TGTGCCAGCAATAGCGGGTGGACCGGGGAGCTGTTTTTT.

This chain uses TRBV2 with TRBJ2-1, with D possibly TRBD2 on 5 matching bases. Between the trimmed V and J ends, which lost 5 bases and 14 bases, there was a span of 16 bases. This CDR3 contains 12 residues. In germline, CDR1 is SNHLY, CDR2 FYNNEI. The CDR3 protein is CASSSYAGVKFF. CDR3 sequence (DNA): TGTGCCAGCAGTTCATATGCGGGTGTCAAGTTCTTC.

This clonotype showed up just a few times. This chain joins TRBV20-1 and TRBJ2-7, with 11 nucleotides matching TRBD2. The CDR3 extends over 14 amino acids. Germline V CDR1 and CDR2: DFQATT, SNEGSKA (reference sequence). V was pared by 1 base and J by 5 bases, with 4 bases of the junction left unmatched. In DNA, the CDR3 is TGCAGTGCTAGAGTACTAGCGGGAGTCGACGAGCAGTACTTC. Amino acid sequence: CSARVLAGVDEQYF.

The chain is built from TRBV20-1 and TRBJ1-2; 7 bases map to TRBD1. The CDR3 has 15 amino acids. The germline gives CDR1 DFQATT, CDR2 SNEGSKA (reference sequence). J lost 4 bases, V lost 6 bases, and 14 bases had no gene match. CDR3 bases: TGCAGTGCCATAACCCGACCGGGACAGATCTATGGCTACACCTTC. Encoded protein: CSAITRPGQIYGYTF.

The rearrangement uses TRBV20-1 and TRBJ2-7, with 9 bases that match TRBD2. Germline V lookup: CDR1 DFQATT, CDR2 SNEGSKA (reference sequence). Trimming took 2 bases from V and 2 from J; bases not matched to a gene: 1. This CDR3 has 13 residues. CDR3 region: CSARLAGTYEQYF. The CDR3 nucleotides are TGCAGTGCTAGACTAGCGGGGACCTACGAGCAGTACTTC.

This chain links TRBV24-1 with TRBJ2-1; D uncertain. The CDR3 has 13 amino acids. Looked up from germline, CDR1 is KGHDR and CDR2 is SFDVKD. V was pared by 2 bases and J by 9 bases, with 10 bases between. The CDR3: CATSDSRVSEQFF. Written as DNA, the CDR3 is TGTGCCACCAGTGATTCCCGAGTCTCTGAGCAGTTCTTC.

The rearrangement joins TRBV29-1 to TRBJ2-3; D gene ambiguous. The germline gives CDR1 SQVTM, CDR2 ANQGSEA. The CDR3 is made up of 15 amino acids. V lost 0 bases and J 2 bases, leaving 12 bases between the germline ends. CDR3 nucleotide sequence: TGCAGCGTTGAAGATTGGGTTGCACTCACAGATACGCAGTATTTT. Protein product: CSVEDWVALTDTQYF.

This clonotype was seen a few times. The chain combines TRBV24-1 with TRBJ1-5; D uncertain. Trimming cost V 7 bases and J 3 bases, with 12 bases left between them. Germline V CDR1 and CDR2: KGHDR, SFDVKD. The CDR3 is 14 amino acids. The CDR3 sequence is CATRNGDDNQPQHF. In DNA, the CDR3 is TGTGCCACCAGGAATGGGGATGACAATCAGCCCCAGCATTTT.

The chain carries TRBV25-1 and TRBJ2-7, with 12 positions matching TRBD2. After removal of 6 bases from V and 2 bases from J, the junction contained 11 bases not matched to a gene. CDR3 size: 17 residues. Germline CDR1 MGHDK, CDR2 SYGVNS. The DNA of the CDR3 is TGTGCCAGCAGCCCCGGAGGACTAGCGGGAACGCCCTACGAGCAGTACTTC. This translates into CASSPGGLAGTPYEQYF.

This clonotype was seen many times. J is TRBJ2-3 and V is TRBV4-3, with 10 nucleotides matching TRBD2. This CDR3 has 19 amino acids. V dropped 1 base and J dropped 5; count of bases not matched to a gene: 15. Germline V gene lookup returns CDR1 LGHNA and CDR2 YSLEER. The CDR3 reads CASSQGSWILAGARDTQYF. CDR3 nucleotide sequence: TGCGCCAGCAGCCAAGGTTCATGGATTCTAGCGGGAGCGAGAGATACGCAGTATTTT.

The chain has TRBV25-1 and TRBJ1-2; tentative D call: TRBD1 (5 bases). CDR1 and CDR2 (germline): MGHDK, SYGVNS. Trimming took off 6 bases at V and 4 bases at J, with 12 bases between the two ends. CDR3 size: 13 residues. The CDR3 spells CASSLDTIYGYTF. The DNA for the CDR3 is TGTGCCAGCAGCCTGGACACGATCTATGGCTACACCTTC.

This clonotype was counted once. The V and J genes are TRBV14 and TRBJ2-2; 10 bases agree with TRBD1. The J segment lost 6 bases and the V segment lost 5 bases, leaving 9 bases of the junction unmatched. The CDR3 is 16 residues long. Germline V gene lookup returns CDR1 SGHDN and CDR2 FVKESK. CDR3 nucleotide sequence: TGTGCCAGCAGCTTGTCTGACAGGGGGCCTTCCGGGGAGCTGTTTTTT. This gives the protein CASSLSDRGPSGELFF.

This clonotype was counted ten times or more. The chain joins TRBV5-1 to TRBJ2-1, with 9 bases that match TRBD1. V trimming: 4 bases; J trimming: 2 bases; junction bases outside the gene matches: 4. Per the germline V gene, CDR1 is SGHRS and CDR2 is YFSETQ. The CDR3 covers 15 residues. Here the CDR3 reads CASSRTGETYNEQFF. The CDR3 DNA reads as TGCGCCAGCAGCCGGACAGGGGAAACCTACAATGAGCAGTTCTTC.